This is a list of T cell receptor beta chains from one sample in a study of blood T cells in healthy people across ages. TCRdb called the 5' RACE reads again in MiXCR, with one record for every CDR3 protein. The profile covers 700,000 to 900,000 distinct CDR3 sequences, with about 26% appearing a single time and over 2.5% taken by the ten largest. The same sample was also studied in work on T cells of mothers and their children.

The sample was blood. Every receptor here comes from a boy younger than 18 in good health. CDR3s include the opening cysteine and the closing phenylalanine or tryptophan. Fields, in order: V gene, clone size, D gene, J gene, CDR3 protein, CDR3 DNA. D genes are given only for firm matches. Expanded clones get a size class; other rows say once, few or many, or leave the size out.

v_call: TRBV28; clone_size: few; d_call: .; j_call: TRBJ1-3; cdr3_aa: CASSSTTESFSGNTIYF; cdr3_nt: TGTGCCAGCAGTTCCACGACAGAATCCTTCTCTGGAAACACCATATATTTT
v_call: TRBV2; clone_size: few; d_call: .; j_call: TRBJ1-2; cdr3_aa: CASARDNANYGYTF; cdr3_nt: TGTGCCAGCGCGAGAGATAATGCTAACTATGGCTACACCTTC
v_call: TRBV5-1; clone_size: .; d_call: TRBD1; j_call: TRBJ2-5; cdr3_aa: CASSLSGQKYQETQYF; cdr3_nt: TGCGCCAGCAGCCTATCGGGACAGAAGTACCAAGAGACCCAGTACTTC
v_call: TRBV20-1; clone_size: few; d_call: TRBD2; j_call: TRBJ2-1; cdr3_aa: CSASTLAGGYNEQFF; cdr3_nt: TGCAGTGCTAGCACCCTAGCGGGGGGCTACAATGAGCAGTTCTTC
v_call: TRBV25-1; clone_size: .; d_call: .; j_call: TRBJ2-6; cdr3_aa: CASSAADRTFKPGANVLTF; cdr3_nt: TGTGCCAGCAGCGCGGCGGACAGAACCTTTAAACCTGGGGCCAACGTCCTGACTTTC
v_call: TRBV4-2; clone_size: .; d_call: TRBD2; j_call: TRBJ2-7; cdr3_aa: CASSLRVAGIYEQYF; cdr3_nt: TGTGCCAGCAGCCTGCGGGTAGCGGGGATCTACGAGCAGTACTTC
v_call: TRBV10-3; clone_size: few; d_call: .; j_call: TRBJ1-3; cdr3_aa: CAISGQPSGNTIYF; cdr3_nt: TGTGCCATCAGTGGACAGCCCTCTGGAAACACCATATATTTT
v_call: TRBV6-1; clone_size: few; d_call: TRBD2; j_call: TRBJ2-3; cdr3_aa: CASSTNLAVSTDTQYF; cdr3_nt: TGTGCCAGCAGTACAAACCTAGCGGTGTCCACAGATACGCAGTATTTT
v_call: TRBV5-5; clone_size: .; d_call: TRBD1; j_call: TRBJ2-7; cdr3_aa: CASSLVGTELTYEQYF; cdr3_nt: TGTGCCAGCAGCTTGGTCGGGACAGAATTAACCTACGAGCAGTACTTC
v_call: TRBV9; clone_size: .; d_call: .; j_call: TRBJ2-3; cdr3_aa: CASSVARGNTDTQYF; cdr3_nt: TGTGCCAGCAGCGTAGCGAGGGGGAACACAGATACGCAGTATTTT
v_call: TRBV19; clone_size: .; d_call: .; j_call: TRBJ2-5; cdr3_aa: CASSIGTTETQYF; cdr3_nt: TGTGCCAGTAGTATAGGGACTACGGAGACCCAGTACTTC
v_call: TRBV13; clone_size: few; d_call: TRBD1; j_call: TRBJ1-3; cdr3_aa: CASSSGQGGNTIYF; cdr3_nt: TGTGCCAGCAGCTCCGGACAGGGCGGAAACACCATATATTTT